The 25 T cell receptor beta chains below were found in one sample sequenced in a study of blood T cell repertoires in COVID-19 (dated by TCRdb to the early 2020s). The library was prepared using the immunoSEQ multiplex PCR assay. TCRdb re-hosts the immuneACCESS table, in-frame sequences only. Its copies lack some clones; in the studies checked, an unresolved V gene accounts for under half of them, and the cause for the rest is not known. For this sample there are 150,000 to 190,000 clones; 75% to 85% appear just once. Of the sample, roughly 8.9% falls within the top ten clones. Sequencing was carried out using peripheral blood. The receptors stem from a woman in her forties or fifties with acute or convalescent COVID-19.

This clone occurred a few times. This chain uses TRBV19 with TRBJ1-2; the D is unclear. The CDR3 is 11 amino acids. Between the trimmed V and J ends, which lost 10 bases and 6 bases, there was a span of 12 bases. Looked up from germline, CDR1 is LNHDA and CDR2 is SQIVND (reference sequence). In DNA form, the CDR3 reads TGTGCCACCTCGAGGTGGGATGGCTACACCTTC. Translated: CATSRWDGYTF.

This chain links TRBV24-1 with TRBJ1-5; D gene ambiguous. Germline loops: CDR1 KGHDR, CDR2 SFDVKD. V lost 12 bases and J lost 4, with 3 bases in between. The CDR3 runs 9 residues. This CDR3 is CAANQPQHF. CDR3 sequence (DNA): TGTGCCGCGAATCAGCCCCAGCATTTT.

V is TRBV7-8 and J is TRBJ2-1; 14 bases fit TRBD2. The CDR3 has 16 amino acids. V lost 5 bases to trimming and J lost 9 bases; unmatched junction nucleotides: 9. The V gene's germline CDR1 is SGHVS and CDR2 FQNEAQ. In DNA form, the CDR3 reads TGTGCCAGCAGCAAGGGACTAGCGGGAGTCCACAGTGAGCAGTTCTTC. This translates into CASSKGLAGVHSEQFF.

This chain links TRBV18 with TRBJ1-5, with D possibly TRBD1 on 6 matching bases. The CDR3 loop spans 14 amino acids. V lost 3 bases and J 3 bases, leaving 9 bases between the germline ends. Germline V CDR1 and CDR2: KGHSH, LQKENI. The CDR3 loop is CASSPTGNNQPQHF. CDR3 sequence (DNA): TGTGCCAGCTCACCTACAGGGAACAATCAGCCCCAGCATTTT. Supplemented by reference TRBV18 and TRBJ1-5, the full variable domain reads NAGVMQNPRHLVRRRGQEARLRCSPMKGHSHVYWYRQLPEEGLKFMVYLQKENIIDESGMPKERFSAEFPKEGPSILRIQQVVRGDSAAYFCASSPTGNNQPQHFGDGTRLSIL.

The CDR3 DNA follows: TGTGCCAGCAGCCCGTCTGTAGTGCGGGGCAACACAGATACGCAGTATTTT. Protein: CASSPSVVRGNTDTQYF. The chain recombines TRBV3-1 (or the pseudogene TRBV3-2) with TRBJ2-3; TRBD2 might be the D (6 bases). The CDR3 has 17 amino acids. Trimming took off 4 bases at V and 2 bases at J, with 19 bases between the two ends. Germline V gene lookup returns CDR1 LGHDT and CDR2 YNNKEL (reference sequence).

The chain links TRBV19 to TRBJ2-7, with TRBD1 matching 8 bases. Germline V CDR1 and CDR2: LNHDA, SQIVND (reference sequence). The CDR3 is 14 amino acids. V shed 5 bases and J 3 bases; nucleotides not matched to a gene: 6. The CDR3 spells CASSPDRGIYEQYF. The CDR3 nucleotides are TGTGCCAGTAGTCCAGACAGGGGAATCTACGAGCAGTACTTC.

The rearrangement links TRBV18 to TRBJ2-1; possibly TRBD2 for D (6 bases). This CDR3 is built from 14 residues. CDR1 and CDR2 from the germline V gene are KGHSH and LQKENI. V was pared by 2 bases and J by 9 bases, with 14 bases between. Written as DNA, the CDR3 is TGTGCCAGCTCACCAGGCACTAGCTCGGTTGAGCAGTTCTTC. The encoded protein is CASSPGTSSVEQFF.

This chain connects TRBV19 to TRBJ2-2, with a possible D match to TRBD1 (5 bases). The CDR3 has 17 amino acids. The V end was cut by 5 bases, the J end by 6 bases, with 22 bases between. In germline, CDR1 is LNHDA, CDR2 SQIVND (reference sequence). CDR3 DNA sequence: TGTGCCAGTAGTTCACGTAGGCAGGGATCGTTTTCCGGGGAGCTGTTTTTT. Encoded protein: CASSSRRQGSFSGELFF.

The chain carries TRBV28 and TRBJ2-5; D possibly corresponds to TRBD2 (5 bases). The CDR3 sequence is 13 residues long. V shed 3 bases and J shed 5 bases, with 10 bases lying between them. CDR1 MDHEN and CDR2 SYDVKM come from the germline V gene. This CDR3 reads CASSFRDEETQYF. As DNA, the CDR3 is TGTGCCAGCAGTTTTCGGGATGAGGAGACCCAGTACTTC. Complete variable domain (other parts from reference TRBV28 and TRBJ2-5): DVKVTQSSRYLVKRTGEKVFLECVQDMDHENMFWYRQDPGLGLRLIYFSYDVKMKEKGDIPEGYSVSREKKERFSLILESASTNQTSMYLCASSFRDEETQYFGPGTRLLVL.

This chain links TRBV18 with TRBJ2-7; D unresolved. The CDR3 runs to 15 residues. Germline CDR1 reads KGHSH; CDR2 reads LQKENI. Trimming removed 3 bases from V and 0 bases from J, with 12 bases in between. CDR3 nucleotides: TGTGCCAGCTCACCCGTAGAAAGGAGCTCCTACGAGCAGTACTTC. Protein: CASSPVERSSYEQYF.

The chain combines TRBV29-1 with TRBJ2-7, with TRBD1 matching over 12 bases. Trimming cost V 4 bases and J 4 bases; bases outside gene matches: 5. The germline CDR1 and CDR2 sequences are SQVTM and ANQGSEA. CDR3 length: 14 residues. The CDR3 sequence: CSVVPGQGAYEQYF. DNA for the CDR3: TGCAGCGTTGTACCGGGACAGGGGGCATACGAGCAGTACTTC.

The chain recombines TRBV4-1 with TRBJ2-7; TRBD2 matches at 10 bases. V was clipped by 1 base and J by 6 bases; unmatched bases: 6. This CDR3 contains 15 residues. Per germline, CDR1 MGHRA and CDR2 YSYEKL. CDR3: CASSQVRSGGVEQYF. The CDR3 coding sequence is TGCGCCAGCAGCCAAGTCCGAAGCGGGGGGGTCGAGCAGTACTTC.

The chain carries TRBV28 and TRBJ1-1; TRBD1 is a possible D gene (5 bases). V dropped 2 bases and J dropped 7 bases, with 14 bases sitting between them. This CDR3 spans 14 amino acids. Germline V gene sequence: CDR1 MDHEN, CDR2 SYDVKM. CDR3 DNA sequence: TGTGCCAGCAGTTTACCTGGGGGGGGTTTTGAAGCTTTCTTT. This encodes CASSLPGGGFEAFF.

This clone came up a few times. CDR3 sequence: CASSLERDEQFF. The CDR3 DNA follows: TGCGCCAGCAGCTTGGAGCGCGATGAGCAGTTCTTC. The chain has TRBV4-3 and TRBJ2-1; D gene unclear. Germline V gives CDR1 LGHNA, CDR2 YSLEER. This CDR3 contains 12 residues. The V end lost 5 bases, the J end lost 8 bases, and 10 bases lay between the germline ends.

The chain recombines TRBV7-9 with TRBJ1-2; 9 bases align to TRBD1. Trimming cost V 4 bases and J 9 bases; bases outside gene matches: 9. The CDR3 is 14 amino acids. Germline V gives CDR1 SEHNR, CDR2 FQNEAQ (reference sequence). The CDR3 loop reads CASSSAGQGARYTF. The CDR3 region has the DNA TGTGCCAGCAGCTCCGCGGGACAGGGAGCCCGCTACACCTTC.

This clone came up once. The V call is TRBV12-2, the J call TRBJ1-3; the table's D gene call, TRBD1, was not cross checked with the DNA. TRBV12-2 is assigned pseudogene status. The length of the CDR3 is 16 residues. This CDR3 reads CASRFWDSLSGNTIYF. CDR3 nucleotides: TGTGCAAGTCGCTTTTGGGACAGCCTCTCTGGAAACACCATATATTTT.

V gene TRBV29-1 combines with J gene TRBJ2-3; unclear D gene. V lost 3 bases to trimming and J lost 4 bases, with 5 bases between them. Germline V lookup: CDR1 SQVTM, CDR2 ANQGSEA. The CDR3 has 11 residues. The CDR3 DNA reads TGCAGCGTTGAGGCCTCAGATACGCAGTATTTT. Translating gives CSVEASDTQYF.

This sequence joins TRBV5-1 and TRBJ1-2; D might be TRBD1 (5 bases). The ends were cut back, 7 bases at V and 2 bases at J, with 12 bases in the middle. Germline values: CDR1 SGHRS, CDR2 YFSETQ. The CDR3 spans 13 residues. CDR3 nucleotide sequence: TGCGCCAGCGGAGGGACGGGCAACTATGGCTACACCTTC. Translated, it gives CASGGTGNYGYTF.

The rearrangement uses TRBV5-6 and TRBJ2-1; TRBD2 matches at 7 bases. This CDR3 contains 17 residues. Germline V CDR1 and CDR2: SGHDT, YYEEEE. V lost 3 bases to trimming and J lost 12 bases; unmatched junction nucleotides: 21. This CDR3 is CASSSSGRESILERQFF. DNA of the CDR3: TGTGCCAGCAGCTCCTCAGGGCGGGAGTCGATCCTAGAACGGCAGTTCTTC. The variable domain in full, with the rest retrieved from reference TRBV5-6 and TRBJ2-1, is DAGVTQSPTHLIKTRGQQVTLRCSPKSGHDTVSWYQQALGQGPQFIFQYYEEEERQRGNFPDRFSGHQFPNYSSELNVNALLLGDSALYLCASSSSGRESILERQFFGPGTRLTVL.

The gene calls are TRBV6-1 and TRBJ1-1, with 7 bases fitting TRBD1. Germline V gene sequence: CDR1 MNHNS, CDR2 SASEGT. The CDR3 totals 14 residues. J lost 3 bases, V lost 6 bases, and 7 bases had no gene match. The CDR3 loop reads CASRQQGEHTEAFF. CDR3 nucleotide sequence: TGTGCCAGCAGACAGCAGGGGGAACACACTGAAGCTTTCTTT.

The CDR3, as DNA: TGCGCCAGCAGCCAAGAGGCGGGGGGAGGTAATTCACCCCTCCACTTT. The encoded protein is CASSQEAGGGNSPLHF. This chain uses TRBV4-3 with TRBJ1-6; tentative D call: TRBD1 (5 bases). CDR3 size: 16 residues. Germline loops: CDR1 LGHNA, CDR2 YSLEER. V lost 0 bases and J 6 bases, leaving 12 bases between the germline ends.

The chain combines TRBV9 with TRBJ2-2, with a tentative D call TRBD1 (5 bases). Germline lookup yields CDR1 SGDLS and CDR2 YYNGEE. V gave up 4 bases and J gave up 0 bases, with 13 bases separating them. The CDR3 sequence is 16 residues long. The CDR3 sequence: CASSSRSTANTGELFF. Written as DNA, the CDR3 is TGTGCCAGCAGCTCCCGATCGACAGCGAACACCGGGGAGCTGTTTTTT.

The rearrangement joins TRBV10-1 to TRBJ1-1; 8 bases match TRBD1. Germline V gene sequence: CDR1 WNHNN, CDR2 SYGVQD (reference sequence). The CDR3 consists of 13 residues. J lost 3 bases, V lost 4 bases, and 1 base had no gene match. CDR3 coding DNA: TGCGCCAGCAGTGCACAGGGGGACACTGAAGCTTTCTTT. Residues: CASSAQGDTEAFF.

In this sample, this clone turned up a few times. This chain links TRBV6-5 with TRBJ1-1; D might be TRBD1 (5 bases). Germline lookup yields CDR1 MNHEY and CDR2 SVGAGI. The V end was cut by 6 bases, the J end by 0 bases, with 14 bases between. The CDR3 covers 15 residues. The CDR3 region has the DNA TGTGCCAGCAGATCCGGGGGGTATATGAACACTGAAGCTTTCTTT. This codes for CASRSGGYMNTEAFF.

V usage is TRBV5-1 and J usage is TRBJ2-2; a weak D match, TRBD2 (6 bases). Deletions cut 1 base from V and 0 bases from J, with 7 bases between. CDR3 length: 15 residues. Germline V lookup: CDR1 SGHRS, CDR2 YFSETQ. This CDR3 reads CASSLTSPNTGELFF. In DNA, the CDR3 is TGCGCCAGCAGCTTGACTAGCCCGAACACCGGGGAGCTGTTTTTT.